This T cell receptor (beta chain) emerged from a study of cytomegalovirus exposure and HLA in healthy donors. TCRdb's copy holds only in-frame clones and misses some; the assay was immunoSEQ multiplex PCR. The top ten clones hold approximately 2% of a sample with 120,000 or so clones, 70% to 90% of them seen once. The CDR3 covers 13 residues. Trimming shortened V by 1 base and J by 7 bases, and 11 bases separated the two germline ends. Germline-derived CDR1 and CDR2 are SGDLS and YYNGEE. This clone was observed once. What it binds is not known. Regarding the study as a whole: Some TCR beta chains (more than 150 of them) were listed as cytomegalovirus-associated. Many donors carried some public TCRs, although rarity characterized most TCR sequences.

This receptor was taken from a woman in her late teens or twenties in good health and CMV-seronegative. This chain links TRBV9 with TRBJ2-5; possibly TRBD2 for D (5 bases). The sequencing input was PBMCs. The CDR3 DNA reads TGTGCCAGCAGCGTAAGGGCCGAGGGGACCCAGTACTTC. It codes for CASSVRAEGTQYF.